The 14 T cell receptor beta chains below were found in one sample sequenced in a study of OX40 agonist ivuxolimab in advanced cancers. The library was produced with the immunoSEQ multiplex PCR assay. Sourced from immuneACCESS, this table was stored by TCRdb with only in-frame sequences that have V and J called. A share of the clones is absent; for the studies checked, an unresolved V gene accounts for under half, and the remainder has no known explanation. In this sample the table shows roughly 100,000 clones, approximately 90% of which occur a single time. The ten largest make up 0.79% of the sample. The source material was CD4+ or CD8+ T cells sorted from blood, sampled in a trial of the OX40 agonist ivuxolimab. The receptors stem from an adult with an advanced solid tumor such as melanoma, head and neck, liver or kidney cancer.

The CDR3 bases are TGTGCCAGCAGTACCGGGACAGACGGGTTTTTT. Its protein is CASSTGTDGFF. The chain combines TRBV6-1 with TRBJ1-4, with 7 nucleotides matching TRBD1. This CDR3 spans 11 amino acids. Germline-derived CDR1 and CDR2 are MNHNS and SASEGT. Trimming cost V 5 bases and J 16 bases; bases outside gene matches: 7.

The J gene is TRBJ2-7, the V gene TRBV5-4, with 7 bases matching TRBD1. The germline V gene encodes CDR1 SGHNT and CDR2 YYREEE (reference sequence). This CDR3 is built from 17 residues. Trimming at V came to 4 bases and at J to 1 base, leaving 14 bases not matched to a gene. In nucleotides, the CDR3 is TGTGCCAGCAGCACGGACTCCACAGGGGTAGGGTCCTACGAGCAGTACTTC. It specifies CASSTDSTGVGSYEQYF.

The chain recombines TRBV28 with TRBJ2-2, with a tentative D call TRBD2 (5 bases). Looked up from germline, CDR1 is MDHEN and CDR2 is SYDVKM. Trimming stripped 5 bases from V and 4 bases from J, with 14 bases between. This CDR3 is 15 amino acids long. CDR3 coding DNA: TGTGCCAGCAGTAATAGCGTTGGACCCACCGGGGAGCTGTTTTTT. It translates to CASSNSVGPTGELFF. Filled out from reference TRBV28 and TRBJ2-2, the complete variable domain reads DVKVTQSSRYLVKRTGEKVFLECVQDMDHENMFWYRQDPGLGLRLIYFSYDVKMKEKGDIPEGYSVSREKKERFSLILESASTNQTSMYLCASSNSVGPTGELFFGEGSRLTVL.

This chain connects TRBV7-2 to TRBJ2-7, with D unresolved. From germline, CDR1 is SGHTA and CDR2 FQGNSA. Deletions cut 5 bases from V and 4 bases from J, with 6 bases between. The CDR3 runs to 11 residues. CDR3 in amino acids: CASSKGYEQYF. The CDR3 DNA is TGTGCCAGCAGCAAAGGTTACGAGCAGTACTTC.

Here the CDR3 DNA reads TGTGCCAGCTCACCCCGTTCATTGAACACTGAAGCTTTCTTT. It encodes CASSPRSLNTEAFF. V and J are TRBV18 and TRBJ1-1; no clear D. V was trimmed by 3 bases and J by 0 bases, leaving 8 bases between them. Germline CDR1 KGHSH, CDR2 LQKENI. This CDR3 has 14 amino acids. The full variable domain, completed using reference TRBV18 and TRBJ1-1, is NAGVMQNPRHLVRRRGQEARLRCSPMKGHSHVYWYRQLPEEGLKFMVYLQKENIIDESGMPKERFSAEFPKEGPSILRIQQVVRGDSAAYFCASSPRSLNTEAFFGQGTRLTVV.

The chain recombines TRBV10-3 with TRBJ2-7, with 9 positions matching TRBD1. V shed 6 bases, J shed 5 bases, and the junction held 8 bases outside the gene matches. The CDR3 runs 14 residues. CDR1 and CDR2 from the germline V gene are ENHRY and SYGVKD. CDR3 protein: CAIRPGQGPHEQYF. CDR3 DNA sequence: TGTGCCATCAGGCCGGGACAGGGCCCCCACGAGCAGTACTTC.

This clone was detected a few times. The chain employs TRBV28 and TRBJ2-7; D gene unclear. Trimming stripped 5 bases from V and 6 bases from J, with 20 bases between. This CDR3 has 15 residues. Germline V gives CDR1 MDHEN, CDR2 SYDVKM. The CDR3 DNA is TGTGCCAGCAGTGCCTACAGAGCCCCCTCGCCCGAGCAGTACTTC. It yields the protein CASSAYRAPSPEQYF.

CDR3 residues: CASSPPQGPIYF. CDR3 nucleotides: TGTGCCAGCTCACCACCGCAGGGTCCCATATATTTT. The chain uses TRBV18 and TRBJ1-3; weak D call: TRBD1 (5 bases). The CDR3 loop spans 12 amino acids. Per the germline V gene, CDR1 is KGHSH and CDR2 is LQKENI. V shed 0 bases and J shed 11 bases, with 8 bases lying between them. Together with reference TRBV18 and TRBJ1-3, the CDR3 gives the full variable domain: NAGVMQNPRHLVRRRGQEARLRCSPMKGHSHVYWYRQLPEEGLKFMVYLQKENIIDESGMPKERFSAEFPKEGPSILRIQQVVRGDSAAYFCASSPPQGPIYFGEGSWLTVV.

This sequence joins TRBV7-3 and TRBJ1-1; D perhaps matches TRBD1 (5 bases). This CDR3 has 13 residues. The V end was cut by 5 bases, the J end by 4 bases, with 11 bases between. Germline V CDR1 and CDR2: SGHTA, FQGTGA. CDR3: CASSAQGGTEAFF. The CDR3 bases are TGTGCCAGCAGCGCGCAGGGAGGCACTGAAGCTTTCTTT.

This sequence joins TRBV19 and TRBJ2-3; the D is unclear. Germline V gene lookup returns CDR1 LNHDA and CDR2 SQIVND (reference sequence). The germline V and J ends were trimmed by 6 bases and 2 bases, with 6 bases remaining between them. The CDR3 sequence is 12 residues long. This chain's CDR3 is CASRGHTDTQYF. The CDR3 DNA reads as TGTGCCAGTAGGGGTCACACAGATACGCAGTATTTT.

The chain carries TRBV5-5 and TRBJ1-1, with D hard to call. The CDR3 loop spans 14 amino acids. Per germline, CDR1 SGHKS and CDR2 YYEKEE (reference sequence). V lost 2 bases, J lost 4 bases, and 12 bases lay in between. The CDR3 spells CASSFNEGSTEAFF. CDR3 DNA sequence: TGTGCCAGCAGCTTTAATGAGGGAAGCACTGAAGCTTTCTTT. Looking up the rest from reference TRBV5-5 and TRBJ1-1 gives the full variable domain: DAGVTQSPTHLIKTRGQQVTLRCSPISGHKSVSWYQQVLGQGPQFIFQYYEKEERGRGNFPDRFSARQFPNYSSELNVNALLLGDSALYLCASSFNEGSTEAFFGQGTRLTVV.

This chain links TRBV7-2 with TRBJ1-5, with D possibly TRBD1 on 5 matching bases. Per the germline V gene, CDR1 is SGHTA and CDR2 is FQGNSA. The V and J ends lost 0 bases and 2 bases respectively, with 11 bases between them. The CDR3 covers 16 residues. For the CDR3, the DNA is TGTGCCAGCAGCTTAGCGGAGAGAGGGGGCAATCAGCCCCAGCATTTT. This encodes CASSLAERGGNQPQHF.

J is TRBJ1-2 and V is TRBV10-3; a weak D match, TRBD1 (6 bases). The V end lost 2 bases, the J end lost 0 bases, and 13 bases lay between the germline ends. Germline CDR1 ENHRY, CDR2 SYGVKD. The CDR3 is 16 amino acids. The CDR3 DNA reads TGTGCCATCAGTGAGGGGGGGACACCAGCTAACTATGGCTACACCTTC. Its protein is CAISEGGTPANYGYTF.

The chain carries TRBV28 and TRBJ1-2; tentatively, D is TRBD1 (5 bases). Trimming removed 2 bases at V and 2 bases at J, with 9 bases between. This CDR3 contains 14 residues. Germline V gene sequence: CDR1 MDHEN, CDR2 SYDVKM. CDR3 coding DNA: TGTGCCAGCAGTTTAGGGGGGAGGAACTATGGCTACACCTTC. Its protein is CASSLGGRNYGYTF.